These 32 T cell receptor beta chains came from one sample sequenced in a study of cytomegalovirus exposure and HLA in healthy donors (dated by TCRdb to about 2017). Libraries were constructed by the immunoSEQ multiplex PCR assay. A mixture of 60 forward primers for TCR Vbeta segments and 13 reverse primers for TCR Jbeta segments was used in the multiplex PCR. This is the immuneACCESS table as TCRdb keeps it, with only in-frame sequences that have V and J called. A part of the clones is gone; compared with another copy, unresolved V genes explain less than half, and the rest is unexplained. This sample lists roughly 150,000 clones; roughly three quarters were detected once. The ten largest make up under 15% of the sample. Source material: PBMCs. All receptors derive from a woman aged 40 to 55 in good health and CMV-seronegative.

CDR3 bases: TGTGCCAGCAGTTTATCGAGGGGGACTGAAGCTTTCTTT. Its protein product is CASSLSRGTEAFF. The rearrangement links TRBV28 to TRBJ1-1, with D maybe TRBD1 (6 bases). V lost 1 base to trimming and J lost 5 bases, with 8 bases between them. This CDR3 is 13 amino acids long. Looked up from germline, CDR1 is MDHEN and CDR2 is SYDVKM.

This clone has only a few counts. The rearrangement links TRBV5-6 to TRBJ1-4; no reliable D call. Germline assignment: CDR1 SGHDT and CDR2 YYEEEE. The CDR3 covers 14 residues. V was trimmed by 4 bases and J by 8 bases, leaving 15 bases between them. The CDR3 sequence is CASSLRRAGEKLFF. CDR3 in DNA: TGTGCCAGCAGCCTGCGACGGGCGGGAGAAAAACTGTTTTTT. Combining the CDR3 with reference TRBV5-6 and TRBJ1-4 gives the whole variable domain DAGVTQSPTHLIKTRGQQVTLRCSPKSGHDTVSWYQQALGQGPQFIFQYYEEEERQRGNFPDRFSGHQFPNYSSELNVNALLLGDSALYLCASSLRRAGEKLFFGSGTQLSVL.

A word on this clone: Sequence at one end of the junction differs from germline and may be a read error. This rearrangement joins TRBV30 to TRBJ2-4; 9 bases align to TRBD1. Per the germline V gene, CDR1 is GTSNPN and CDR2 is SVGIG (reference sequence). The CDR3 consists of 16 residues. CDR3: CAWRPLDRGAKNSQYF. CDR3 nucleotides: TGTGCCTGGAGACCCCTCGACAGGGGGGCCAAAAACAGTCAGTACTTC.

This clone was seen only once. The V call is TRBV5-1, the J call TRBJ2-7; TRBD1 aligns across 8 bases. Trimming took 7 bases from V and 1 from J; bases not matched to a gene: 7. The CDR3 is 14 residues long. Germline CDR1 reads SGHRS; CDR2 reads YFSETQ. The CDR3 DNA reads TGCGCCAGCTCTAGGACAGGGCTATCCTACGAGCAGTACTTC. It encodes CASSRTGLSYEQYF.

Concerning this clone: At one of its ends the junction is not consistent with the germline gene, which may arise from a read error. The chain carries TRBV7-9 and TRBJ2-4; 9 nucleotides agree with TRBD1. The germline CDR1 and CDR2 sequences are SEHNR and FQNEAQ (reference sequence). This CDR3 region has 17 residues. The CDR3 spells CASSLSGQGMSKNSQYF. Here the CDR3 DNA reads TGTGCCAGCAGCTTATCGGGACAGGGAATGTCCAAAAACAGTCAGTACTTC.

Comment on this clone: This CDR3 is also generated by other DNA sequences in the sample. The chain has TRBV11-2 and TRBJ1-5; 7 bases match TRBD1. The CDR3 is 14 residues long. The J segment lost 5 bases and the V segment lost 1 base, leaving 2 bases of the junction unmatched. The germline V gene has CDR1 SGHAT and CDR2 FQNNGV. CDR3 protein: CASSLVGGYQPQHF. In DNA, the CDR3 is TGTGCCAGCAGCTTAGTAGGGGGCTATCAGCCCCAGCATTTT. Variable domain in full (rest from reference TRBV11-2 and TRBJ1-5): EAGVAQSPRYKIIEKRQSVAFWCNPISGHATLYWYQQILGQGPKLLIQFQNNGVVDDSQLPKDRFSAERLKGVDSTLKIQPAKLEDSAVYLCASSLVGGYQPQHFGDGTRLSIL.

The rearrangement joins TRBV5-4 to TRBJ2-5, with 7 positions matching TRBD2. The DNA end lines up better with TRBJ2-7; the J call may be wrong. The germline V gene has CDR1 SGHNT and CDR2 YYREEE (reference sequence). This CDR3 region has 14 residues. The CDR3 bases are TGTGCCAGCAGCTTAACGCGGGAGTTTGACGAGCAGTACTTC. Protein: CASSLTREFDEQYF.

CDR3 sequence: CASSLGVALRVADTQYF. CDR3 nucleotides: TGTGCCAGCAGCTTAGGAGTAGCGCTAAGGGTCGCAGATACGCAGTATTTT. The chain has TRBV7-2 and TRBJ2-3; D is perhaps TRBD2 (5 bases). Germline loops: CDR1 SGHTA, CDR2 FQGNSA. V was pared by 1 base and J by 4 bases, with 18 bases between. CDR3 length: 17 amino acids. The full variable domain, its missing parts supplied by reference TRBV7-2 and TRBJ2-3, is GAGVSQSPSNKVTEKGKDVELRCDPISGHTALYWYRQSLGQGLEFLIYFQGNSAPDKSGLPSDRFSAERTGGSVSTLTIQRTQQEDSAVYLCASSLGVALRVADTQYFGPGTRLTVL.

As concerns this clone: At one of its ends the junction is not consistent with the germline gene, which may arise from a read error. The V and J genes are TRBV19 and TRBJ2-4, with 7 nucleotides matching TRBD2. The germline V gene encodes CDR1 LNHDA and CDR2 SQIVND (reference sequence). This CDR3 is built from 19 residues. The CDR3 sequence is CASSIELGGTDNNKNSQYF. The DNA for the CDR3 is TGTGCCAGTAGTATAGAGTTGGGAGGGACCGATAATAACAAAAACAGTCAGTACTTC.

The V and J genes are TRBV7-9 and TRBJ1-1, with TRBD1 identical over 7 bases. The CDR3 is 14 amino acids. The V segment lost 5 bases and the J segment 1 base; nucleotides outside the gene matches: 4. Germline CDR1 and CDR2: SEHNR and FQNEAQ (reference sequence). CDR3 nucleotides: TGTGCCAGCAGCAGAGGGACAGAGAACACTGAAGCTTTCTTT. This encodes CASSRGTENTEAFF.

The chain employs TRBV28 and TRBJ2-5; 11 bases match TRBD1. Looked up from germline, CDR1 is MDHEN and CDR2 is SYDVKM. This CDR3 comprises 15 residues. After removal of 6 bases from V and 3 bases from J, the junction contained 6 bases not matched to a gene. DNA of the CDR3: TGTGCCAGCAGAGGACAGGGGGCCGGGGAAGAGACCCAGTACTTC. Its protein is CASRGQGAGEETQYF.

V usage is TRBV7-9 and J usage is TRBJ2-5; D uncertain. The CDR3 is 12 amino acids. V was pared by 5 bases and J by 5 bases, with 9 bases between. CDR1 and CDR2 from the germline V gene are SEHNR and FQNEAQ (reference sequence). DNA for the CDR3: TGTGCCAGCAGCGGCACCATGGAGACCCAGTACTTC. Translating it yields CASSGTMETQYF.

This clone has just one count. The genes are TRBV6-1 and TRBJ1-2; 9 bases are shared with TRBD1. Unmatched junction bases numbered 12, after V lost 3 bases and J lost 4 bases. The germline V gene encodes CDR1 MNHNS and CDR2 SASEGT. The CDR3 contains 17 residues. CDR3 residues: CASSDPGQGPSGYGYTF. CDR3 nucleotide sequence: TGTGCCAGCAGTGATCCGGGACAGGGCCCTAGTGGCTATGGCTACACCTTC.

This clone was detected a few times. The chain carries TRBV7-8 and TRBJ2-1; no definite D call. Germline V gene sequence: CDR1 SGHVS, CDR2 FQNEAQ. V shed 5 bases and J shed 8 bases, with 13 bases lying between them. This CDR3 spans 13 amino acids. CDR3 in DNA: TGTGCCAGCAGCGCGGTCCCAGCCCATGAGCAGTTCTTC. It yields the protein CASSAVPAHEQFF. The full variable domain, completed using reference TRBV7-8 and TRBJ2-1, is GAGVSQSPRYKVAKRGQDVALRCDPISGHVSLFWYQQALGQGPEFLTYFQNEAQLDKSGLPSDRFFAERPEGSVSTLKIQRTQQEDSAVYLCASSAVPAHEQFFGPGTRLTVL.

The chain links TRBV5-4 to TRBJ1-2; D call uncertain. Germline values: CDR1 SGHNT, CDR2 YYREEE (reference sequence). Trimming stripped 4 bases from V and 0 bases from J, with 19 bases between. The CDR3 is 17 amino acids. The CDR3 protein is CASSPGQVGVTNYGYTF. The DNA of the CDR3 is TGTGCCAGCAGCCCAGGTCAGGTCGGGGTAACTAACTATGGCTACACCTTC. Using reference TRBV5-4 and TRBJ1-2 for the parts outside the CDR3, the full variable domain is ETGVTQSPTHLIKTRGQQVTLRCSSQSGHNTVSWYQQALGQGPQFIFQYYREEENGRGNFPPRFSGLQFPNYSSELNVNALELDDSALYLCASSPGQVGVTNYGYTFGSGTRLTVV.

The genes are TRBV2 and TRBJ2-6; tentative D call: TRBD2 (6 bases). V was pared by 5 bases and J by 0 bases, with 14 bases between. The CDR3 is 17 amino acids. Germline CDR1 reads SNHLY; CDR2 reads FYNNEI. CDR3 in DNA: TGTGCCAGCAGTTCGGGACTGCTGACCTCTGGGGCCAACGTCCTGACTTTC. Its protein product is CASSSGLLTSGANVLTF.

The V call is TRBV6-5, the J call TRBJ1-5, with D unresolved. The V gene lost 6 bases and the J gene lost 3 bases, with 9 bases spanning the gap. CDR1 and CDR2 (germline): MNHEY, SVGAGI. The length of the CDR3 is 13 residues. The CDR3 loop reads CASSAGYNQPQHF. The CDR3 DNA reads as TGTGCCAGCAGCGCAGGTTACAATCAGCCCCAGCATTTT.

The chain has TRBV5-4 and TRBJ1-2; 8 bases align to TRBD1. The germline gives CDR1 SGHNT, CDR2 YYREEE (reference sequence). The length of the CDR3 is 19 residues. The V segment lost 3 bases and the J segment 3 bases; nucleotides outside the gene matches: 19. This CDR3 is CASSSSSRGHASLDYGYTF. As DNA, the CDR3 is TGTGCCAGCAGCTCAAGCAGCAGGGGGCACGCAAGTTTAGACTATGGCTACACCTTC.

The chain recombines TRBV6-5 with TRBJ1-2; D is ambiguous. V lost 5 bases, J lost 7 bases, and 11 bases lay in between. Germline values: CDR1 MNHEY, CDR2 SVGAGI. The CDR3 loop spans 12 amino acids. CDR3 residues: CASSLGLGGYTF. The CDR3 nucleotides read TGTGCCAGCAGTCTAGGTCTTGGTGGCTACACCTTC.

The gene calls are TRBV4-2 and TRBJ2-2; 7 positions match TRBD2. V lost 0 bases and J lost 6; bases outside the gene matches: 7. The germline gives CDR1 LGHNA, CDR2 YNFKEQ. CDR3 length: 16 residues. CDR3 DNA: TGTGCCAGCAGCCAAGAAGTAGTTACTAGCGCCGGGGAGCTGTTTTTT. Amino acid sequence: CASSQEVVTSAGELFF.

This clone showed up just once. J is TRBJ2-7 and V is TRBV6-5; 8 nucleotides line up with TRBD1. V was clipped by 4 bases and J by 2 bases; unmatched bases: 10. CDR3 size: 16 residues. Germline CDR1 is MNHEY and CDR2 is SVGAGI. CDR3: CASSSGQAITPYEQYF. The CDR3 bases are TGTGCCAGCAGTTCGGGACAGGCGATTACCCCCTACGAGCAGTACTTC.

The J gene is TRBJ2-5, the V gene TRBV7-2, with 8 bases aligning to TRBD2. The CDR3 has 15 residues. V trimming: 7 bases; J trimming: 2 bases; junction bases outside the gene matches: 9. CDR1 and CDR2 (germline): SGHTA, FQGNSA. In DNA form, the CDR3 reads TGTGCCAGCAAGGAAGGAGCGGGAGCACAAGAGACCCAGTACTTC. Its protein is CASKEGAGAQETQYF.

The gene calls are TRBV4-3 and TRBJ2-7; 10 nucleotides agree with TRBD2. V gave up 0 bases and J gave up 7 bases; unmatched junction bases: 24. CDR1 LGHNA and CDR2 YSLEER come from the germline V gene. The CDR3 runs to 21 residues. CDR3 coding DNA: TGCGCCAGCAGCCAAGATGTCTTTTTGAGGGCTAGCGGGGGAGTATTCGTGGAGCAGTACTTC. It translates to CASSQDVFLRASGGVFVEQYF.

DNA for the CDR3: TGTGCCAGCAGTTCTGCCGGGACAGTCATCGGCTACACCTTC. Translating it yields CASSSAGTVIGYTF. The chain is built from TRBV28 and TRBJ1-2; 7 bases map to TRBD1. The germline V gene has CDR1 MDHEN and CDR2 SYDVKM. V lost 4 bases, J lost 8 bases, and 10 bases stayed unmatched. The CDR3 totals 14 residues.

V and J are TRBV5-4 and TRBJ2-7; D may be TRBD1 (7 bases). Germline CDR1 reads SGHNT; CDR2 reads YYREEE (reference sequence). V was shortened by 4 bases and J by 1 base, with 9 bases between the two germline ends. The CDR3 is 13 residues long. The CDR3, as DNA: TGTGCCAGCAGCCCAGGGGGGTCCTACGAGCAGTACTTC. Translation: CASSPGGSYEQYF.

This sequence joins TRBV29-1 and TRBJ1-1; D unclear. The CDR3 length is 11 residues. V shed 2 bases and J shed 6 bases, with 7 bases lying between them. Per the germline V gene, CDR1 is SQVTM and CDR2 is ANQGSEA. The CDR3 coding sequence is TGCAGCGTTGAAAGCGTGTCTGAAGCTTTCTTT. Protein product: CSVESVSEAFF.

The CDR3, as DNA: TGTGCCAGCAGCTTAGGTGCGGGGACTTCCTACAATGAGCAGTTCTTC. Translating it yields CASSLGAGTSYNEQFF. This sequence joins TRBV7-9 and TRBJ2-1; perhaps TRBD2 as D (6 bases). The CDR3 has 16 amino acids. Trimming removed 1 base at V and 1 base at J, with 11 bases between. CDR1 is SEHNR, CDR2 FQNEAQ, per germline (reference sequence).

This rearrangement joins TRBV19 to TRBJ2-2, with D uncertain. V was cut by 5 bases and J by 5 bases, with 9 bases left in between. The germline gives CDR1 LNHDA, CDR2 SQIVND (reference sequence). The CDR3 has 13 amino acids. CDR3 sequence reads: CASSRVPTGELFF. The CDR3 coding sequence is TGTGCCAGTAGTCGGGTGCCAACCGGGGAGCTGTTTTTT.

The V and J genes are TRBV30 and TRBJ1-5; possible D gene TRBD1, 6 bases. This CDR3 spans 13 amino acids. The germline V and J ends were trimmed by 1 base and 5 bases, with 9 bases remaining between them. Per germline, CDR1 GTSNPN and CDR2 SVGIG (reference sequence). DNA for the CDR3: TGTGCCTGGAGTGGGGGACAATATCAGCCCCAGCATTTT. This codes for CAWSGGQYQPQHF.

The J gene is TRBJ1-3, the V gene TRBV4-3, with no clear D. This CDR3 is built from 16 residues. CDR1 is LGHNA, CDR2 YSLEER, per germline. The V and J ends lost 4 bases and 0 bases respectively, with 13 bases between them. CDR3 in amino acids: CASSPFLGGSGNTIYF. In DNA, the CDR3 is TGCGCCAGCAGCCCATTTTTAGGAGGCTCTGGAAACACCATATATTTT.

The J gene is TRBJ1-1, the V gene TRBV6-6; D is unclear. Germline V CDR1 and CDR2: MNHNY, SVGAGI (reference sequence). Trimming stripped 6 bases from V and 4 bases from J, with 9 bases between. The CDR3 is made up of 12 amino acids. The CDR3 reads CASRLRGTEAFF. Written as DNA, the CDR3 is TGTGCCAGCAGACTCCGCGGCACTGAAGCTTTCTTT.

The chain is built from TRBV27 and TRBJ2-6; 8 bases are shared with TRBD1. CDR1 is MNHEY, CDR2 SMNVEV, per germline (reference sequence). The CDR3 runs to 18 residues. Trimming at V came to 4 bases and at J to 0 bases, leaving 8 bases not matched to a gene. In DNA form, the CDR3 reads TGTGCCAGCAGTTCCTCCGGACAGGGTTTCTCTGGGGCCAACGTCCTGACTTTC. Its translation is CASSSSGQGFSGANVLTF.